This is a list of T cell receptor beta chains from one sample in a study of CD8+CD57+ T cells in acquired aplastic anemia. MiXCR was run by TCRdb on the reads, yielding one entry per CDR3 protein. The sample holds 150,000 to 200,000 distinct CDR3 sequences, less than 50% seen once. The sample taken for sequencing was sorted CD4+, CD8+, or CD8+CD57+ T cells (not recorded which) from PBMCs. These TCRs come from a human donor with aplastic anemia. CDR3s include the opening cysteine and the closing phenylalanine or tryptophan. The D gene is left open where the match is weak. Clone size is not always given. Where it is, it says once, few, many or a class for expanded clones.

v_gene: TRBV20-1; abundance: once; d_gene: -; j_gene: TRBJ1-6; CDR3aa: CSARDPQGQSSPLHF; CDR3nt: TGCAGTGCTAGAGACCCACAGGGCCAAAGTTCACCCCTCCACTTT
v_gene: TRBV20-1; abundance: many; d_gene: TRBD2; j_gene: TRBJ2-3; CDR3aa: CSANGRAGTDTQYF; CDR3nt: TGCAGTGCAAACGGGAGGGCCGGCACAGATACGCAGTATTTT
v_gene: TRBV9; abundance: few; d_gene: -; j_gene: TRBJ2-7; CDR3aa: CASSSDGYEQYF; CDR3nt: TGTGCCAGCAGCTCGGACGGATACGAGCAGTACTTC
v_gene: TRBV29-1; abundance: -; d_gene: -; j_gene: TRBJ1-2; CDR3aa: CSVVSGAGGYTF; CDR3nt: TGCAGCGTTGTGTCAGGGGCCGGTGGCTACACCTTC
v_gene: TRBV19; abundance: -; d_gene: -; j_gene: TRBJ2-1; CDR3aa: CATEQGIFDNEQFF; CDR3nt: TGTGCCACCGAACAAGGGATTTTTGACAATGAGCAGTTCTTC
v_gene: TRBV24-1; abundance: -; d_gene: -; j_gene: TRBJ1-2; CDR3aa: CATSDLIGTGYTF; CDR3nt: TGTGCCACCAGTGATTTGATTGGGACCGGCTACACCTTC
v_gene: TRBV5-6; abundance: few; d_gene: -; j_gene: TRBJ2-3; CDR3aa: CASSLVPGVTDTQYF; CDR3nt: TGTGCCAGCAGCTTGGTCCCGGGGGTCACAGATACGCAGTATTTT
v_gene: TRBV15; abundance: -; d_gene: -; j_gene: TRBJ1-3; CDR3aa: CATSRDKGAGNTIYF; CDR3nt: TGTGCCACCAGCAGAGATAAGGGAGCTGGAAACACCATATATTTT
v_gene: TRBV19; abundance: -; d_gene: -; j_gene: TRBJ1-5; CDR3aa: CASRLGSNQPQHF; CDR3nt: TGTGCCAGTCGTCTCGGAAGCAATCAGCCCCAGCATTTT
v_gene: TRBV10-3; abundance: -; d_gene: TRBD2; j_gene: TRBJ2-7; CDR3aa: CAISDSLTSGREQYF; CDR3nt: TGTGCCATCAGTGATAGTCTGACTAGCGGGAGGGAGCAGTACTTC
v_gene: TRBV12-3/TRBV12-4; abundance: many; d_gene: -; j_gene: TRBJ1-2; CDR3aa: CASSFRGYGYTF; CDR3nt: TGTGCCAGCAGTTTCAGGGGCTATGGCTACACCTTC
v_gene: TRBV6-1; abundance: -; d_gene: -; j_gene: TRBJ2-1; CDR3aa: CASSRIVPSKDNEQFF; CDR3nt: TGTGCCAGCAGTCGAATTGTTCCCTCGAAAGACAATGAGCAGTTCTTC
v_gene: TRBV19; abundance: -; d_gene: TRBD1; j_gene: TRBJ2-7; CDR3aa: CAIGTGSEQYF; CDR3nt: TGTGCCATAGGGACAGGGAGCGAGCAGTACTTC
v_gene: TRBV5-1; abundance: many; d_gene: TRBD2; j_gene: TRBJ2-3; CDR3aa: CASSFLAGGSTDTQYF; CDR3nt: TGCGCCAGCAGCTTCTTAGCGGGGGGCTCCACAGATACGCAGTATTTT
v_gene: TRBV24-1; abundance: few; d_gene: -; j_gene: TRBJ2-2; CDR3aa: CATLDGNTGELFF; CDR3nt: TGTGCCACCTTAGACGGGAACACCGGGGAGCTGTTTTTT
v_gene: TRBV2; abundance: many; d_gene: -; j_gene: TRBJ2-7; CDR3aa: CASSDPGGKLSYEQYF; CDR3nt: TGTGCCAGCAGTGACCCGGGGGGCAAACTCTCCTACGAGCAGTACTTC
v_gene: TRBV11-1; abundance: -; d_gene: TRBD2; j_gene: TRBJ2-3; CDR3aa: CASSLDVGGNTDTQYF; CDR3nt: TGTGCCAGCAGCTTAGATGTGGGGGGGAATACAGATACGCAGTATTTT
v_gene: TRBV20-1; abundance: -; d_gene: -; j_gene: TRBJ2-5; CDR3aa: CSARDLVTGRTAPQETQYF; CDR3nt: TGCAGTGCTAGAGATTTAGTGACTGGGCGCACAGCCCCTCAAGAGACCCAGTACTTC
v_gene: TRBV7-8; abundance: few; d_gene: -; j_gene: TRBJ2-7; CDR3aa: CASSFLGYEQYF; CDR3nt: TGTGCCAGCAGCTTCTTGGGCTACGAGCAGTACTTC
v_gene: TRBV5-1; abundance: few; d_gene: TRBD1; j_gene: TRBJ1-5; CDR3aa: CASSLVGGTEPQHF; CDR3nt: TGCGCCAGCAGCTTGGTAGGGGGCACGGAGCCCCAGCATTTT
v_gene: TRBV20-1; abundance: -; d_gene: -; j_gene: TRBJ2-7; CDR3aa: CSASQGTGAYEQYF; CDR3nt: TGCAGTGCTAGTCAAGGGACGGGTGCCTACGAGCAGTACTTC
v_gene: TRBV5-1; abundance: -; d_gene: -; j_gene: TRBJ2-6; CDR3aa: CASSLVGLISSGANVLTF; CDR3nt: TGCGCCAGCAGCTTGGTAGGCCTGATCAGCTCTGGGGCCAACGTCCTGACTTTC
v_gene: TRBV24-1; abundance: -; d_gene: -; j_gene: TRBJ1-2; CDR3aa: CATSDSRWGEGYTF; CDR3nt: TGTGCCACCAGTGATAGTAGATGGGGCGAAGGCTACACCTTC
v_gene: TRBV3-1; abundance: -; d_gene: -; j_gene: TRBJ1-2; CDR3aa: CASSQDYIRQVLGYTF; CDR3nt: TGTGCCAGCAGCCAAGATTATATTAGGCAGGTCCTCGGCTACACCTTC
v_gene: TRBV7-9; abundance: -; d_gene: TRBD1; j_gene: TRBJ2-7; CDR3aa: CASSFSGTGADEQYF; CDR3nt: TGTGCCAGCAGCTTTTCGGGGACAGGGGCCGACGAGCAGTACTTC
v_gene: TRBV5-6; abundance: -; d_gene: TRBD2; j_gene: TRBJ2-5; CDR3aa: CASSWGLAGGRETQYF; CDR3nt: TGTGCCAGCAGCTGGGGACTAGCGGGGGGGCGAGAGACCCAGTACTTC
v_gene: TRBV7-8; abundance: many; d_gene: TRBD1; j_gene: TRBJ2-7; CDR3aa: CASSGDSRSSYEQYF; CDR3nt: TGTGCCAGCAGCGGGGACAGTCGAAGCTCCTACGAGCAGTACTTC
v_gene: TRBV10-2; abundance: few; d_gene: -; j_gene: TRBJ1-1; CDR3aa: CASRGLGSEAFF; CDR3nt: TGCGCCAGCAGGGGGTTGGGCAGTGAAGCTTTCTTT
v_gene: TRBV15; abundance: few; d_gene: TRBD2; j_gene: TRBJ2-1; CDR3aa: CATELAIGVNEQFF; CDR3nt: TGTGCCACCGAACTAGCGATCGGGGTCAATGAGCAGTTCTTC
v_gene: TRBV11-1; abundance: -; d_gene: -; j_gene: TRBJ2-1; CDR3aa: CASSPAGGGRYGQFF; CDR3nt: TGTGCCAGCAGCCCGGCAGGCGGGGGCCGGTATGGGCAGTTCTTC
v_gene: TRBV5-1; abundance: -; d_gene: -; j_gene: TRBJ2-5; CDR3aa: CASSAPEETQYF; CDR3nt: TGCGCCAGCAGCGCGCCGGAAGAGACCCAGTACTTC
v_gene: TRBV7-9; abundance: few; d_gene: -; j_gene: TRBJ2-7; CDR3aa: CASSSSGQGAGEQYF; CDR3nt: TGTGCCAGCAGCTCTAGCGGACAGGGTGCTGGCGAGCAGTACTTC
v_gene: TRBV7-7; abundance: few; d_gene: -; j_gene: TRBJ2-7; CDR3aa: CASSPDETIHEQYF; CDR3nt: TGTGCTAGCAGTCCGGACGAAACGATCCACGAGCAGTACTTC
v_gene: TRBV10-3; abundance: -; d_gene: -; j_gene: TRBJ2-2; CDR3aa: CAIMPGIGELFF; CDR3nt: TGTGCCATCATGCCCGGGATAGGGGAGCTGTTTTTT
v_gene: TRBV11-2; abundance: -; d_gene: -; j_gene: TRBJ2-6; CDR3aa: CASSSSPLGPFGANVLTF; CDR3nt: TGTGCCAGCAGCTCAAGCCCTTTGGGGCCCTTTGGGGCCAACGTCCTGACTTTC
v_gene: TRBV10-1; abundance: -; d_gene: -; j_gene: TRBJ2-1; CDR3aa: CASSLTGAAEQFF; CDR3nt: TGCGCCAGCAGTTTGACCGGGGCGGCTGAGCAGTTCTTC
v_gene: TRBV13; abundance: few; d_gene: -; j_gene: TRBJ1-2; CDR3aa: CASSLGRQADYGYTF; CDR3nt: TGTGCCAGCAGCTTAGGCCGTCAGGCTGACTATGGCTACACCTTC
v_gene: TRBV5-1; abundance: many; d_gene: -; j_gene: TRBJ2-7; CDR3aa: CASSSGQSGNEQYF; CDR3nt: TGCGCCAGCAGCTCCGGACAGTCCGGGAACGAGCAGTACTTC
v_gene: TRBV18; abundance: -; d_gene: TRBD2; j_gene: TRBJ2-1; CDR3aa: CASSPDSSGRGEQFF; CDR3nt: TGTGCCAGCTCACCTGACTCTAGCGGGAGGGGTGAGCAGTTCTTC
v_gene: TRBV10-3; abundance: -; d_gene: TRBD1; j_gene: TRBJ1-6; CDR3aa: CATTTGNNSPLHF; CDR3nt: TGTGCCACTACGACAGGGAATAATTCACCCCTCCACTTT
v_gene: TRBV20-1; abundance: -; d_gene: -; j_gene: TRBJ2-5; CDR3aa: CSANQLRETQYF; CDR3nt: TGCAGTGCTAACCAGTTACGAGAGACCCAGTACTTC
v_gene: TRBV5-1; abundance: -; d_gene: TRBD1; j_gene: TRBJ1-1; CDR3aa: CASSSRQGTEAFF; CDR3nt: TGCGCCAGCAGCTCTAGACAGGGGACTGAAGCTTTCTTT
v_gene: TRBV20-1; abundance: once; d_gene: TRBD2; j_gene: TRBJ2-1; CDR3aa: CSASGGAGYNEQFF; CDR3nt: TGCAGTGCTAGCGGGGGGGCCGGCTACAATGAGCAGTTCTTC
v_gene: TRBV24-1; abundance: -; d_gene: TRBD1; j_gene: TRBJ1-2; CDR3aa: CATSETGQGKGYTF; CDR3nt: TGTGCCACCAGTGAGACGGGACAGGGAAAAGGCTACACCTTC
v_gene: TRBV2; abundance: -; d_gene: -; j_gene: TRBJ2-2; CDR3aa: CASSRDLYTGELFF; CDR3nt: TGTGCCAGCAGTCGGGACCTATACACCGGGGAGCTGTTTTTT
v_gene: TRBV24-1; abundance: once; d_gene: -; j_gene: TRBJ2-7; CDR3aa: CATSDSSAVYEQYF; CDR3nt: TGTGCCACCAGTGATTCCTCCGCCGTATACGAGCAGTACTTC